Listed below are T cell receptor beta chains from one sample, sequenced in a study of T-cell memory formation after mild COVID-19. MiXCR, applied by TCRdb to the 5' RACE reads, yields one record per CDR3 protein. The table shows about 440,000 distinct CDR3 sequences, with 15% to 25% occurring only once. Material for sequencing was PBMCs or a T cell subset sorted from them (not recorded which). These receptors were obtained from an adult woman who had mild COVID-19 (a few samples of this study predate the infection). Cell type and time point are not known. Each CDR3 is given with its conserved first and last residue. The D gene is left open where the match is weak. Expanded clones are given a class, and other clones once, few, many or no size at all.

d_call: .; v_call: TRBV15; clone_size: .; j_call: TRBJ1-1; cdr3_nt: TGTGCCACCAGCGAATTTCGACAGTTGAACACTGAAGCTTTCTTT; cdr3_aa: CATSEFRQLNTEAFF
d_call: TRBD2; v_call: TRBV6-2/TRBV6-3; clone_size: .; j_call: TRBJ2-3; cdr3_nt: TGTGCCAGCAGTTCTAGCGGGAGGATCACAGATACGCAGTATTTT; cdr3_aa: CASSSSGRITDTQYF
d_call: TRBD1; v_call: TRBV18; clone_size: .; j_call: TRBJ2-1; cdr3_nt: TGTGCCAGCTCACCGAACCGGGACAGGGTGAGCAATGAGCAGTTCTTC; cdr3_aa: CASSPNRDRVSNEQFF
d_call: TRBD1; v_call: TRBV5-1; clone_size: few; j_call: TRBJ1-2; cdr3_nt: TGCGCCAGCAGCAAAACGGTAACCGGGACAGATCACTATGGCTACACCTTC; cdr3_aa: CASSKTVTGTDHYGYTF
d_call: .; v_call: TRBV11-2; clone_size: few; j_call: TRBJ2-7; cdr3_nt: TGTGCCAGCACCCTCGGGTACGGGCCCTACGAGCAGTACTTC; cdr3_aa: CASTLGYGPYEQYF
d_call: .; v_call: TRBV9; clone_size: few; j_call: TRBJ1-1; cdr3_nt: TGTGCCAGCAGCGTAGCGGATGATGGCACTGAAGCTTTCTTT; cdr3_aa: CASSVADDGTEAFF
d_call: .; v_call: TRBV4-1; clone_size: few; j_call: TRBJ2-3; cdr3_nt: TGCGCCAGCAGCCCTAGGATCGACAGGTACAGGGACACAGATACGCAGTATTTT; cdr3_aa: CASSPRIDRYRDTDTQYF
d_call: TRBD2; v_call: TRBV12-5; clone_size: few; j_call: TRBJ2-5; cdr3_nt: TGTGCTAGTGGTTTGTCGGCGGGGGTCCAAGAGACCCAGTACTTC; cdr3_aa: CASGLSAGVQETQYF
d_call: TRBD2; v_call: TRBV27; clone_size: few; j_call: TRBJ2-7; cdr3_nt: TGTGCCAGCAGACCTACTAGCGGGAATATCTACGAGCAGTACTTC; cdr3_aa: CASRPTSGNIYEQYF
d_call: TRBD2; v_call: TRBV24-1; clone_size: .; j_call: TRBJ2-1; cdr3_nt: TGTGCCACCAGTGACACGGGGGGGGCCTACAATGAGCAGTTCTTC; cdr3_aa: CATSDTGGAYNEQFF
d_call: TRBD1; v_call: TRBV28; clone_size: few; j_call: TRBJ1-5; cdr3_nt: TGTGCCAGCACCCCCCATGGACAGGGGGTTTGGAGCAATCAGCCCCAGCATTTT; cdr3_aa: CASTPHGQGVWSNQPQHF
d_call: .; v_call: TRBV2; clone_size: .; j_call: TRBJ2-1; cdr3_nt: TGTGCCAGCAGTGACTCCGGACACAATGAGCAGTTCTTC; cdr3_aa: CASSDSGHNEQFF
d_call: TRBD2; v_call: TRBV10-3; clone_size: few; j_call: TRBJ2-2; cdr3_nt: TGTGCCATCATGGAGTTTAGCGGGAGGCTCACCGGGGAGCTGTTTTTT; cdr3_aa: CAIMEFSGRLTGELFF
d_call: TRBD2; v_call: TRBV3-1; clone_size: few; j_call: TRBJ2-3; cdr3_nt: TGTGCCAGCAGCCAAGCCGGGACTAGCGGGAGAAGGAGCACAGATACGCAGTATTTT; cdr3_aa: CASSQAGTSGRRSTDTQYF
d_call: TRBD2; v_call: TRBV9; clone_size: few; j_call: TRBJ2-1; cdr3_nt: TGTGCCAGCAGCGTAGGTCTGGGACTAAACTACAATGAGCAGTTCTTC; cdr3_aa: CASSVGLGLNYNEQFF
d_call: TRBD1; v_call: TRBV24-1; clone_size: .; j_call: TRBJ2-1; cdr3_nt: TGTGCCACCAGGGGACAGGGGGCTGACAATGAGCAGTTCTTC; cdr3_aa: CATRGQGADNEQFF
d_call: .; v_call: TRBV2; clone_size: .; j_call: TRBJ2-7; cdr3_nt: TGTGCCAGCACCGAACAGGGAACCTCCTACGAGCAGTACTTC; cdr3_aa: CASTEQGTSYEQYF
d_call: TRBD2; v_call: TRBV28; clone_size: many; j_call: TRBJ2-2; cdr3_nt: TGTGCCAGCAGTTTAGCGGGAGGTTCCAGCGGGGAGCTGTTTTTT; cdr3_aa: CASSLAGGSSGELFF
d_call: .; v_call: TRBV4-1; clone_size: .; j_call: TRBJ2-1; cdr3_nt: TGCGCCAGCAGCCAACATGTAGGCGCGACAGACCACTACAATGAGCAGTTCTTC; cdr3_aa: CASSQHVGATDHYNEQFF
d_call: TRBD1; v_call: TRBV7-2; clone_size: few; j_call: TRBJ1-1; cdr3_nt: TGTGCCAGCAGCGCCCAGGGGGGAAACACTGAAGCTTTCTTT; cdr3_aa: CASSAQGGNTEAFF
d_call: TRBD1; v_call: TRBV29-1; clone_size: few; j_call: TRBJ2-7; cdr3_nt: TGCAGCGTCAGCCAGGGGGCTTACGAGCAGTACTTC; cdr3_aa: CSVSQGAYEQYF
d_call: .; v_call: TRBV11-2; clone_size: few; j_call: TRBJ2-3; cdr3_nt: TGTGCCAGCAGCTTTACTAGTGGAGATACGCAGTATTTT; cdr3_aa: CASSFTSGDTQYF